The present TCR beta chain was sequenced within a study of tumor-infiltrating lymphocytes in primary liver carcinoma. Across the study: Subjects consisted of male and female patients aged 30 to 69 years. The tumors, T1-T3 N0M0 lesions, were 4.2 to 10 cm across. Overall study findings and caveats: Tumor region pairs overlapped more than did tumor-adjacent and tumor-blood pairs. Against blood, tumors held a significantly higher top-250-clone fraction (p = 0.039).

With around 500 ng total RNA as template and a constant-region primer, TCR beta cDNA was made. Nested multiplex PCR, run for three rounds with slightly modified ARM-PCR, yielded TCR beta libraries. Amplification in the first two PCR rounds was performed using TRBV1-TRBV30 forward primers and a C-beta reverse primer for 10 cycles each. TCRdb passed the multiplex PCR reads through MiXCR, listing each CDR3 protein once. This sample has some 87,000 distinct CDR3 sequences, with around 70% found just once. The approximately 17-32 mg bulk tissue piece was not sorted before simultaneous RNA and DNA extraction. Turning to this clonotype: The antigen remains unidentified. The junction and the germline gene differ at one end; a read error may be behind it.

CDR3 length: 13 residues. V usage is TRBV12-3 or TRBV12-4 and J usage is TRBJ2-1, with 8 bases fitting TRBD1. This TCR was recovered from a man aged 35 to 55 with primary liver carcinoma and hepatitis B virus infection. Specimen: tumor-adjacent normal liver tissue. The CDR3 DNA reads as TGTGCCAGCAGCACTGACAGGGGTAATGATCAGCTCTTC. Translating gives CASSTDRGNDQLF.